A single sample is the source of the 18 T cell receptor beta chains below, sequenced in a study of blood T cell repertoires in COVID-19 (dated by TCRdb to the early 2020s). Library generation was performed with the immunoSEQ multiplex PCR assay. TCRdb re-hosts the immuneACCESS table, in-frame sequences only. Its copies lack some clones; in the studies checked, an unresolved V gene accounts for under half of them, and the cause for the rest is not known. A total of approximately 260,000 clones appear in this sample, roughly nine tenths of them only once. Of the sample, about 4% falls within the top ten clones. Material for sequencing was peripheral blood. The receptor set was obtained from a man younger than 30 with active or convalescent COVID-19.

The gene calls are TRBV4-2 and TRBJ1-1; no definite D call. The germline gives CDR1 LGHNA, CDR2 YNFKEQ. There are 16 residues in the CDR3. V shed 0 bases and J shed 2 bases, with 13 bases lying between them. The CDR3 DNA is TGTGCCAGCAGCCAAGAGATAGCAGCTAAAAACACTGAAGCTTTCTTT. Its protein product is CASSQEIAAKNTEAFF.

The V and J genes are TRBV27 and TRBJ1-5, with 7 bases aligning to TRBD1. The CDR3 extends over 14 amino acids. Germline loops: CDR1 MNHEY, CDR2 SMNVEV (reference sequence). The junction had 3 bases not matched to a gene; V was cut back by 5 bases and J by 2 bases. As DNA, the CDR3 is TGTGCCAGCAGTCCCGGACAGGGCAATCAGCCCCAGCATTTT. This encodes CASSPGQGNQPQHF.

The genes are TRBV6-5 and TRBJ2-1; D unresolved. The CDR3 consists of 12 residues. The germline V gene has CDR1 MNHEY and CDR2 SVGAGI. V was shortened by 6 bases and J by 7 bases, with 10 bases between the two germline ends. CDR3: CASRLSINEQFF. CDR3 in DNA: TGTGCCAGCAGGTTGTCTATTAATGAGCAGTTCTTC.

The chain couples TRBV14 to TRBJ1-5; 8 positions match TRBD1. Germline V gene lookup returns CDR1 SGHDN and CDR2 FVKESK. CDR3 length: 17 amino acids. V shed 4 bases and J 0 bases; nucleotides not matched to a gene: 8. CDR3 region: CASSPHRGTYSNQPQHF. The CDR3 coding sequence is TGTGCCAGCAGCCCACACAGGGGGACCTATAGCAATCAGCCCCAGCATTTT.

The chain combines TRBV5-4 with TRBJ2-7, with TRBD1 matching 8 bases. The trim removed 3 bases at V and 7 bases at J, leaving 9 bases unmatched. The CDR3 spans 14 residues. Germline V lookup: CDR1 SGHNT, CDR2 YYREEE (reference sequence). In DNA, the CDR3 is TGTGCCAGCAGCTGGGGACAGGTCACGGAAGAGCAGTACTTC. Its translation: CASSWGQVTEEQYF.

The chain has TRBV6-5 and TRBJ2-1; 7 nucleotides line up with TRBD1. With V trimmed by 2 bases and J by 6 bases, 1 base remained unmatched. The CDR3 is made up of 13 amino acids. CDR1 and CDR2 from the germline V gene are MNHEY and SVGAGI. This CDR3 reads CASSYGQVNEQFF. As DNA, the CDR3 is TGTGCCAGCAGTTACGGACAGGTCAATGAGCAGTTCTTC.

V is TRBV19 and J is TRBJ1-5, with a weak D call TRBD1 (6 bases). This CDR3 has 13 residues. Germline V lookup: CDR1 LNHDA, CDR2 SQIVND (reference sequence). V lost 5 bases and J lost 11, with 16 bases in between. The CDR3 DNA reads TGTGCCAGTAGTGCGACAGGTACTATGTCCCAGCATTTT. The encoded protein is CASSATGTMSQHF.

This rearrangement joins TRBV5-1 to TRBJ1-3; TRBD1 might be the D (5 bases). CDR1 and CDR2 from the germline V gene are SGHRS and YFSETQ. CDR3 length: 15 residues. V lost 4 bases and J lost 5, with 16 bases in between. The CDR3 DNA is TGCGCCAGCAGCCCCGGATCGGGGGATAGAAACACCATATATTTT. Translating gives CASSPGSGDRNTIYF.

The chain employs TRBV4-2 and TRBJ2-4; D perhaps matches TRBD2 (5 bases). The CDR3 loop spans 11 amino acids. Trimming shortened V by 4 bases and J by 10 bases, and 8 bases separated the two germline ends. Germline CDR1 is LGHNA and CDR2 is YNFKEQ. DNA for the CDR3: TGTGCCAGCAGCCCCGGGATTATTCAGTACTTC. This translates into CASSPGIIQYF.

V and J are TRBV28 and TRBJ2-2; no definite D call. Germline V lookup: CDR1 MDHEN, CDR2 SYDVKM. The CDR3 consists of 14 residues. Between the trimmed V and J ends, which lost 8 bases and 7 bases, there was a span of 17 bases. The CDR3 protein is CASRALFEDGELFF. In nucleotides, the CDR3 is TGTGCCAGCCGCGCTCTCTTTGAGGACGGGGAGCTGTTTTTT.

The gene calls are TRBV24-1 and TRBJ2-1; 13 nucleotides match TRBD2. CDR1 and CDR2 from the germline V gene are KGHDR and SFDVKD. The CDR3 is 19 amino acids. Losses at the gene ends were 1 base for V and 2 bases for J; bases not matched to a gene: 7. This chain's CDR3 is CATSDLRLAGGQTYNEQFF. The CDR3 DNA is TGTGCCACCAGTGATTTACGACTAGCGGGGGGCCAGACCTACAATGAGCAGTTCTTC.

The V and J genes are TRBV6-5 and TRBJ2-3; no definite D call. V lost 5 bases and J 1 base, leaving 13 bases between the germline ends. From germline, CDR1 is MNHEY and CDR2 SVGAGI. This CDR3 contains 15 residues. In DNA, the CDR3 is TGTGCCAGCAGTCCGACTGAATTGGGCACAGATACGCAGTATTTT. It codes for CASSPTELGTDTQYF.

The rearrangement joins TRBV14 to TRBJ1-2; 7 nucleotides match TRBD1. CDR1 SGHDN and CDR2 FVKESK come from the germline V gene. The CDR3 covers 15 residues. Unmatched junction bases numbered 8, after V lost 3 bases and J lost 4 bases. CDR3 coding DNA: TGTGCCAGCAGCCAGACGGGAGGGGGCGGCTATGGCTACACCTTC. Amino acids: CASSQTGGGGYGYTF.

The V gene is TRBV6-2 or TRBV6-3, the J gene TRBJ2-1; no firm D call. Trimming stripped 0 bases from V and 4 bases from J, with 19 bases between. CDR3 length: 18 amino acids. CDR1 and CDR2 from the germline V gene are MNHEY and SVGEGT. DNA of the CDR3: TGTGCCAGCAGTTACTCGATCTCCTTGGTGCTGCGTTACAATGAGCAGTTCTTC. Its translation is CASSYSISLVLRYNEQFF.

This chain links TRBV5-6 with TRBJ1-2; D unresolved. Per germline, CDR1 SGHDT and CDR2 YYEEEE. Between the trimmed V and J ends, which lost 1 base and 5 bases, there was a span of 6 bases. CDR3 length: 12 amino acids. This chain's CDR3 is CASSLSGYGYTF. Written as DNA, the CDR3 is TGTGCCAGCAGCTTGTCAGGATATGGCTACACCTTC. Full variable domain (missing parts from reference TRBV5-6 and TRBJ1-2): DAGVTQSPTHLIKTRGQQVTLRCSPKSGHDTVSWYQQALGQGPQFIFQYYEEEERQRGNFPDRFSGHQFPNYSSELNVNALLLGDSALYLCASSLSGYGYTFGSGTRLTVV.

V is TRBV11-2 and J is TRBJ1-5; D call uncertain. Trimming took 2 bases from V and 6 from J, leaving 11 bases between them. The CDR3 length is 14 residues. In germline, CDR1 is SGHAT, CDR2 FQNNGV. In DNA, the CDR3 is TGTGCCAGCAGCTTAAGCCAGGTGGGTCAGCCCCAGCATTTT. Protein sequence: CASSLSQVGQPQHF.

This rearrangement joins TRBV2 to TRBJ1-1, with D hard to call. Germline assignment: CDR1 SNHLY and CDR2 FYNNEI. This CDR3 is built from 8 residues. The V end lost 6 bases, the J end lost 11 bases, and 4 bases lay between the germline ends. CDR3 in DNA: TGTGCCAGCAGGGAGGCTTTCTTT. Protein sequence: CASREAFF.

The gene calls are TRBV30 and TRBJ2-3, with TRBD2 matching over 8 bases. This CDR3 has 15 residues. V gave up 2 bases and J gave up 0 bases; unmatched junction bases: 4. CDR1 and CDR2 from the germline V gene are GTSNPN and SVGIG (reference sequence). The DNA of the CDR3 is TGTGCCTGGAGTACTAGCGGCACTAGCACAGATACGCAGTATTTT. Protein sequence: CAWSTSGTSTDTQYF.